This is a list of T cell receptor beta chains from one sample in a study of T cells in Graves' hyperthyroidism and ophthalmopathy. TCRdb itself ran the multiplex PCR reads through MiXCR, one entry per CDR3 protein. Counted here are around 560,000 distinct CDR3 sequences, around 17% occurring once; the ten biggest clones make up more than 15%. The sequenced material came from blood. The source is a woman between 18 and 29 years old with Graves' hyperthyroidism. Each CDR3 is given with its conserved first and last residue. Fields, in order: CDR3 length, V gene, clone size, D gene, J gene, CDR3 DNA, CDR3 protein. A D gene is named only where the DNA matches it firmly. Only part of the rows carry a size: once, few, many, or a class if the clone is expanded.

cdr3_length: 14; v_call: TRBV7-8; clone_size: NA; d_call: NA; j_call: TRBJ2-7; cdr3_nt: TGTGCCAGCAGCTTAGCAGCTATTCCCTACGAGCAGTACTTC; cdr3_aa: CASSLAAIPYEQYF
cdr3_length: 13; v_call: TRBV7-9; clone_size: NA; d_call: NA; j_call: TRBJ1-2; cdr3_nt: TGTGCCAGCTCACCACCAGGGGACTATGGCTACACCTTC; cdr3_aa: CASSPPGDYGYTF
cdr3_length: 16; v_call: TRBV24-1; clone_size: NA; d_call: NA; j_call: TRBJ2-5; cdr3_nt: TGTGCCACCAGTGATTTGAGTGGGGGGCGTTGGGAGACCCAGTACTTC; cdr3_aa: CATSDLSGGRWETQYF
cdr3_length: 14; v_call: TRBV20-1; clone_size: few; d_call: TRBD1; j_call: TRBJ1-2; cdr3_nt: TGCAGTGCTAGCAGTTTAGACAGGGCGGGTGGCTACACCTTC; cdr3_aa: CSASSLDRAGGYTF
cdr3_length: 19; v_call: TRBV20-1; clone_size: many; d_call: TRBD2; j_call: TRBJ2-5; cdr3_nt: TGCAGTGCTAGGGACGGGACCTTATTTAGCGGGGATCAACGGGAGACCCAGTACTTC; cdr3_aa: CSARDGTLFSGDQRETQYF
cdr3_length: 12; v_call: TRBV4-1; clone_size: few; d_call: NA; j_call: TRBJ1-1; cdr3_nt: TGCGCCAGCAGCCAAAGGACAGACGAAGCTTTCTTT; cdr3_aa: CASSQRTDEAFF
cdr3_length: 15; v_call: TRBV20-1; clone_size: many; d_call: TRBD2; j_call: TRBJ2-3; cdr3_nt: TGCAGTGCTCGGACTAGCGGAGCTAGCACAGATACGCAGTATTTT; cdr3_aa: CSARTSGASTDTQYF
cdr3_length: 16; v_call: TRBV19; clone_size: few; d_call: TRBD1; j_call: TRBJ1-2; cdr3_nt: TGTGCCAGTAGTACAAAGACAGGGGCGATATCGAACGGCTACACCTTC; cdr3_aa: CASSTKTGAISNGYTF
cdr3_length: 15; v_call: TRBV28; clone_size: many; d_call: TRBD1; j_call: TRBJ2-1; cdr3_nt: TGTGCCAGCAGCAGGATGAGACAGGGTCGGAATGAGCAGTTCTTC; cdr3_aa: CASSRMRQGRNEQFF
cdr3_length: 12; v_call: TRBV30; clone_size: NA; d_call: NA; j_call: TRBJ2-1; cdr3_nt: TGTGCCTGGAGCCATCTTGGAGGCGGGCAGTTCTTC; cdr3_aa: CAWSHLGGGQFF
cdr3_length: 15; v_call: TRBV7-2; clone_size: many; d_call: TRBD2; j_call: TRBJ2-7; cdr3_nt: TGTGCCAGCAGCTTGGCAGCGGGGGGGCCCTACGAGCAGTACTTC; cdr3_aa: CASSLAAGGPYEQYF
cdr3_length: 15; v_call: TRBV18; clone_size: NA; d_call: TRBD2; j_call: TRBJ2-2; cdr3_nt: TGTGCCAGCTCACCAGCTAGCGGGAGTACCGGGGAGCTGTTTTTT; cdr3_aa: CASSPASGSTGELFF
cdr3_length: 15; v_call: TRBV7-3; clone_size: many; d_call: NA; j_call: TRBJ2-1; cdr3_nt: TGTGCCAGCAGCTTACGGGGGGCTACCTACAATGAGCAGTTCTTC; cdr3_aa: CASSLRGATYNEQFF
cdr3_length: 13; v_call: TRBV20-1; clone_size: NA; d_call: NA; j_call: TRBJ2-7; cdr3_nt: TGCAGGGAAGTGGGCCAGGGGCCACTCGAGCAGTACTTC; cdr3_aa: CREVGQGPLEQYF
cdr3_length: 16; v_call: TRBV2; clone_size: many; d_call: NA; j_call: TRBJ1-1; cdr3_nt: TGTGCCAGCAGTTTCCTCCCCGGGACACTGAACACTGAAGCTTTCTTT; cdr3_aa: CASSFLPGTLNTEAFF
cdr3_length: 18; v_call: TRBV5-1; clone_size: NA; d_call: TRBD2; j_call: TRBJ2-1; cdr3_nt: TGCGCCAGCAGCTTGCTGGCTAGCGGGAGGGCCTTGTACAATGAGCAGTTCTTC; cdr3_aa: CASSLLASGRALYNEQFF
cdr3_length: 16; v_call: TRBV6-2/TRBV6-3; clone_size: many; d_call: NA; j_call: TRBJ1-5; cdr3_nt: TGTGCCAGCAGTACAAGACCGATTCGTAGCAATCAGCCCCAGCATTTT; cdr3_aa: CASSTRPIRSNQPQHF
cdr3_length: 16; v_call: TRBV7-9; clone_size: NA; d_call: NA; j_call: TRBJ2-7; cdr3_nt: TGTGCCATCAGCTTAGGAGGGGGTCAATTGGGGTATGTGCAGTACTTC; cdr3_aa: CAISLGGGQLGYVQYF
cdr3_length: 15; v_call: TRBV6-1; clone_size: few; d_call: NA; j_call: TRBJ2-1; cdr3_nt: TGTGCCAGCAGTGAAGACAGGGTAATCAGCTATGAGCAGTTCTTC; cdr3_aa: CASSEDRVISYEQFF
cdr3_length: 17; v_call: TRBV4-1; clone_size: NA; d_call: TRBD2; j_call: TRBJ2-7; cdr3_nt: TGCGCCAGCAGCCAAGATGAGACTAGCGGGGGTTCCTACGAGCAGTACTTC; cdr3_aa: CASSQDETSGGSYEQYF
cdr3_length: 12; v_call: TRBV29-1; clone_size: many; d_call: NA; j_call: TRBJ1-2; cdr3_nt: TGCAGCGTTGTAGCGGGCAGCTATGGCTACACCTTC; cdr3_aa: CSVVAGSYGYTF
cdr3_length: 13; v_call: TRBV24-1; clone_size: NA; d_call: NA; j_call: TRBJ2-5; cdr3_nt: TGTGCCACCTCCGATGGGGGACAAGAGACCCAGTACTTC; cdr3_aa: CATSDGGQETQYF
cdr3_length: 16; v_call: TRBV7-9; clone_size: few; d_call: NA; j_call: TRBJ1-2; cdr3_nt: TGTGCCAGCAGCTTAGCGGGGGGAGCCGTGAGGGTTGGCTACACCTTC; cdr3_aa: CASSLAGGAVRVGYTF
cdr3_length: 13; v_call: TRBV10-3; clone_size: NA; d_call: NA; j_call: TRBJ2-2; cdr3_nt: TGTGCCATCACACGGGAGACGGGCGGGGAGCTGTTTTTT; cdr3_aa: CAITRETGGELFF
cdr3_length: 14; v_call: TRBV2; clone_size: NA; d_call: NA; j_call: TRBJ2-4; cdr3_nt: TGTGCCAGCAGTGAACAGGTAGTGGCAAACATTCAGTACTTC; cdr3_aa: CASSEQVVANIQYF
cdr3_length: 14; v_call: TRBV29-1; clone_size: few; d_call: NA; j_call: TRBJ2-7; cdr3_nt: TGCAGCGCGAGAGGAGACGAACGTTCCTACGAGCAGTACTTC; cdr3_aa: CSARGDERSYEQYF
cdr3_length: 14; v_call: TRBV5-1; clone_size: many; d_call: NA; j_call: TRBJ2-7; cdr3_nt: TGCGCCAGCAGCGCCTCGGGACTTTCATACGAGCAGTACTTC; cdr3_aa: CASSASGLSYEQYF
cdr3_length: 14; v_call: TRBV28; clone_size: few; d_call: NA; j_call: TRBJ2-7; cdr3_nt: TGTGCCAGCAGTTACTCCCCCGGGTCCTACGAGCAGTACTTC; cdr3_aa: CASSYSPGSYEQYF
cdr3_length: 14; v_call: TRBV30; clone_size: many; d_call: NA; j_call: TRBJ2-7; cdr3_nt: TGTGCCTGGAGTGTTGGCAGCTTATCCTACGAGCAGTACTTC; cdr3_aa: CAWSVGSLSYEQYF
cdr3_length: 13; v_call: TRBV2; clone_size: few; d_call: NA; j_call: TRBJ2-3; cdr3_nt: TGTGCCAGCAGTGTCGACAGGCCAGATACGCAGTATTTT; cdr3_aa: CASSVDRPDTQYF
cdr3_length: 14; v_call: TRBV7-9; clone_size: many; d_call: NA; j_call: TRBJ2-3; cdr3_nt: TGTGCCAGCAGCTTAAGCGGGAGCACAGATACGCAGTATTTT; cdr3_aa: CASSLSGSTDTQYF